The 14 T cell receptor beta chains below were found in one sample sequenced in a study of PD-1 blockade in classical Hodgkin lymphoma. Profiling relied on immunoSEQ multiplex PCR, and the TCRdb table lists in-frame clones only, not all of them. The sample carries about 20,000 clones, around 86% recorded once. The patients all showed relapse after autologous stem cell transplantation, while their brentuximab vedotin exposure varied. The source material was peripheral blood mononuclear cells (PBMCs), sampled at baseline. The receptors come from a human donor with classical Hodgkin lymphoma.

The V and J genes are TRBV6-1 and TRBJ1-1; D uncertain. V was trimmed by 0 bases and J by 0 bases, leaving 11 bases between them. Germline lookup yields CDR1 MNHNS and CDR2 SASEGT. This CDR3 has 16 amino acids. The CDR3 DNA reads TGTGCCAGCAGTGAAGCTCCTCGTGCCATGAACACTGAAGCTTTCTTT. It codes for CASSEAPRAMNTEAFF.

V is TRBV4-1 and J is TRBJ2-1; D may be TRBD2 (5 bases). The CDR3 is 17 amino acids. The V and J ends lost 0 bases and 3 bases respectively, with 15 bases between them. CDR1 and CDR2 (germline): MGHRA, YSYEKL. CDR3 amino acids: CASSQDASTGIYNEQFF. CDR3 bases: TGCGCCAGCAGCCAAGACGCCTCAACGGGAATCTACAATGAGCAGTTCTTC.

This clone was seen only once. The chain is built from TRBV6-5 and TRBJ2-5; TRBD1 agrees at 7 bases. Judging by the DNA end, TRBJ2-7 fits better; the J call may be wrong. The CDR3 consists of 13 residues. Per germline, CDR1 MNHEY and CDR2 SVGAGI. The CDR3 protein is CASTKGALYEQYF. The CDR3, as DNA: TGTGCCAGCACCAAGGGGGCCCTCTACGAGCAGTACTTC.

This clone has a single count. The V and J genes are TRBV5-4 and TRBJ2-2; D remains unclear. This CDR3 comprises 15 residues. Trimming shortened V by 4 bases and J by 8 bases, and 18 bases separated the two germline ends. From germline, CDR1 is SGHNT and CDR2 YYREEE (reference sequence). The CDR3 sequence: CASSAGHGVQGELFF. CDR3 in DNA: TGTGCCAGCAGCGCCGGGCATGGGGTCCAGGGGGAGCTGTTTTTT.

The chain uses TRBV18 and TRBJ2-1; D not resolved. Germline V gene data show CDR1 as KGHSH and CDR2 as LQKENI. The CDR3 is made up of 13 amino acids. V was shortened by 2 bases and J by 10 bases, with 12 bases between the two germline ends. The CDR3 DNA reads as TGTGCCAGCTCACCAGGTATTCGAGAAGAGCAGTTCTTC. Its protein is CASSPGIREEQFF.

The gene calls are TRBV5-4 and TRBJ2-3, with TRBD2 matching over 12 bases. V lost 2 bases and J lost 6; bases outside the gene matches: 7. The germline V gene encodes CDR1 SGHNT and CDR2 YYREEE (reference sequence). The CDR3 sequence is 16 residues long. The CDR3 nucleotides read TGTGCCAGCAGCTTCGGACTAGCGGGAAGCAGGGATACGCAGTATTTT. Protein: CASSFGLAGSRDTQYF. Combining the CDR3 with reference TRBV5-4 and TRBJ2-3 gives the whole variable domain ETGVTQSPTHLIKTRGQQVTLRCSSQSGHNTVSWYQQALGQGPQFIFQYYREEENGRGNFPPRFSGLQFPNYSSELNVNALELDDSALYLCASSFGLAGSRDTQYFGPGTRLTVL.

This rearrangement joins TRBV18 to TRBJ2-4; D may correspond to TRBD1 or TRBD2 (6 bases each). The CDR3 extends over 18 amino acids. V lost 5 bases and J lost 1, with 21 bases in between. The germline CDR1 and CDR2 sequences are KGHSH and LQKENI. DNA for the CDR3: TGTGCCAGCTCATCATCTCTCCCGGGGGCATTGGCCAAAAACATTCAGTACTTC. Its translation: CASSSSLPGALAKNIQYF.

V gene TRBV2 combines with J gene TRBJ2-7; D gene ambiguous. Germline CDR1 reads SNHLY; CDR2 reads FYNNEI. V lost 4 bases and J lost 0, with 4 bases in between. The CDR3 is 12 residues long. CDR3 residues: CASSVSSYEQYF. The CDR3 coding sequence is TGTGCCAGCAGTGTGAGCTCCTACGAGCAGTACTTC.

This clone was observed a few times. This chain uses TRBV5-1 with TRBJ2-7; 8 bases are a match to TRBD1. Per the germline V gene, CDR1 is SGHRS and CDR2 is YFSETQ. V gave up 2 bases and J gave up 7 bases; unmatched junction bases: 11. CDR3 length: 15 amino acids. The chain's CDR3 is CASSFQGDRLGEQYF. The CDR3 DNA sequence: TGCGCCAGCAGCTTTCAGGGGGACAGGTTGGGTGAGCAGTACTTC.

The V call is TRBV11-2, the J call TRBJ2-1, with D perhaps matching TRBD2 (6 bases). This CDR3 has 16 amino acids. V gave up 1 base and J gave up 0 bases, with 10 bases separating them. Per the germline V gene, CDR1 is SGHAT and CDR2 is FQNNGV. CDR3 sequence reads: CASSLGGESSYNEQFF. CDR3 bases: TGTGCCAGCAGCTTAGGGGGGGAGAGCTCCTACAATGAGCAGTTCTTC.

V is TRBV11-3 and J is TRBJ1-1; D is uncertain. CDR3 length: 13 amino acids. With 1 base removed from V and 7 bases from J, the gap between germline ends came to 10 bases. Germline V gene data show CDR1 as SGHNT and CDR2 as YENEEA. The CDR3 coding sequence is TGTGCCAGCAGCTTAGGCCTCCTCCGTGAAGCTTTCTTT. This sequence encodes CASSLGLLREAFF. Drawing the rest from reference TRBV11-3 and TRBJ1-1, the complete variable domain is EAGVVQSPRYKIIEKKQPVAFWCNPISGHNTLYWYLQNLGQGPELLIRYENEEAVDDSQLPKDRFSAERLKGVDSTLKIQPAELGDSAVYLCASSLGLLREAFFGQGTRLTVV.

CDR3 region: CAWKWGNSPLHF. Here the CDR3 DNA reads TGTGCCTGGAAATGGGGGAATTCACCCCTCCACTTT. The chain combines TRBV30 with TRBJ1-6; tentative D call: TRBD1 (5 bases). V gave up 4 bases and J gave up 7 bases, with 8 bases separating them. This CDR3 comprises 12 residues. Germline V gives CDR1 GTSNPN, CDR2 SVGIG (reference sequence).

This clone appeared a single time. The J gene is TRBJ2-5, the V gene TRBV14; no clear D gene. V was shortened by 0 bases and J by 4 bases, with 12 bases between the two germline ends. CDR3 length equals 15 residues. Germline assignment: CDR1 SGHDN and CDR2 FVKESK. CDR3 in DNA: TGTGCCAGCAGCCAAGATCTGGGTGTGGGAGAGACCCAGTACTTC. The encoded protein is CASSQDLGVGETQYF.

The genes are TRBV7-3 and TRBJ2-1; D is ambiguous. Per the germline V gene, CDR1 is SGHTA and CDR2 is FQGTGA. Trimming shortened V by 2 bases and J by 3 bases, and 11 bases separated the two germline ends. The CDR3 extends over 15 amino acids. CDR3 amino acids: CASSLGVPGYNEQFF. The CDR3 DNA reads TGTGCCAGCAGCTTAGGGGTTCCGGGCTACAATGAGCAGTTCTTC.